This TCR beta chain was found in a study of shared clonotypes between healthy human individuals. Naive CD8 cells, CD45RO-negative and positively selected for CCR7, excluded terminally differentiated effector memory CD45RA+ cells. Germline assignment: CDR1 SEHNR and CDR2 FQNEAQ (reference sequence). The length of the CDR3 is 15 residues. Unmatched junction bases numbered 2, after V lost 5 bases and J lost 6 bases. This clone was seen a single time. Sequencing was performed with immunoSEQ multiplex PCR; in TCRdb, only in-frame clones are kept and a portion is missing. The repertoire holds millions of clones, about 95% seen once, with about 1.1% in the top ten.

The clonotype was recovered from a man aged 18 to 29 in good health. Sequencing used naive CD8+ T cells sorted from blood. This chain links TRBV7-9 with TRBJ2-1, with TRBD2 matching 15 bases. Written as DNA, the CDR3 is TGTGCCAGCAGCGGACTAGCGGGAGGGGGCAATGAGCAGTTCTTC. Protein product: CASSGLAGGGNEQFF.